The text below deals with one T cell receptor beta chain. Profiling relied on immunoSEQ multiplex PCR, and the TCRdb table lists in-frame clones only, not all of them. Altogether roughly 210,000 clones are present, roughly 87% being singletons, with the ten largest covering approximately 7.2%. Deletions cut 5 bases from V and 1 base from J, with 17 bases between. Germline V gives CDR1 KGHSH, CDR2 LQKENI. The CDR3 has 16 residues. The data originate from a study of blood T cell repertoires in COVID-19. The clonotype comes from a man aged 25-45 years in a cohort exposed to, infected with or recovered from COVID-19 (not recorded which). The source material was PBMCs or T cells enriched from blood (not recorded which). J is TRBJ1-1 and V is TRBV18, with a weak D call TRBD1 (6 bases). CDR3 loop: CASSFEPGHQNTEAFF. The CDR3 DNA reads TGTGCCAGCTCATTCGAACCGGGACATCAGAACACTGAAGCTTTCTTT.